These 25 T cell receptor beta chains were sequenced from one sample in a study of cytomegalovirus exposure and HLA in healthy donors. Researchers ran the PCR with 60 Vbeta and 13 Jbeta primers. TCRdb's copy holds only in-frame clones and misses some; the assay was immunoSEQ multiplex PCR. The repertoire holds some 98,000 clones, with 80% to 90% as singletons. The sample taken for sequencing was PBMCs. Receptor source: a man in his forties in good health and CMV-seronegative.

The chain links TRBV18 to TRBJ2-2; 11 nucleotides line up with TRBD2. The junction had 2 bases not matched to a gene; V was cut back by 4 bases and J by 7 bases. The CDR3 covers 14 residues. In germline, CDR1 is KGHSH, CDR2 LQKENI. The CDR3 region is CASSRGTSGGELFF. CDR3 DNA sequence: TGTGCCAGCTCACGAGGGACTAGCGGCGGGGAGCTGTTTTTT.

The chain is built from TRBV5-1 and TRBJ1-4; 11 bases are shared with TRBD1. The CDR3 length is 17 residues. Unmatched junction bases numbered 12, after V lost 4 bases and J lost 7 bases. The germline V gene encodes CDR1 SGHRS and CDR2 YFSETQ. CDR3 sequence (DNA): TGCGCCAGCAGCGATACAGGACAGGGGGCTGAAGCTGAAAAACTGTTTTTT. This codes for CASSDTGQGAEAEKLFF.

The CDR3 DNA reads TGTGCCAGCAGCTTGGGTCCCCAGGGGCACACTGAAGCTTTCTTT. Translating gives CASSLGPQGHTEAFF. This chain links TRBV7-2 with TRBJ1-1, with D maybe TRBD1 (6 bases). V lost 3 bases and J lost 3, with 14 bases in between. Germline V lookup: CDR1 SGHTA, CDR2 FQGNSA. The CDR3 runs to 15 residues.

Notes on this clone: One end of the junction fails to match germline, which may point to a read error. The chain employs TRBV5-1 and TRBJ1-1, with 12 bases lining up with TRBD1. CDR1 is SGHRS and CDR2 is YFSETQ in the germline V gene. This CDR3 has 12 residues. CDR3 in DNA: TGCGCCAGCAGCTTGGATGGGACAGGGGGCCGCTTT. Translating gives CASSLDGTGGRF.

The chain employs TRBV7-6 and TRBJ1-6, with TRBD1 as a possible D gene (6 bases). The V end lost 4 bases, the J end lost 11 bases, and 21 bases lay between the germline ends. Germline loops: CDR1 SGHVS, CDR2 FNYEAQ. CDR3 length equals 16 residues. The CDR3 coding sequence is TGTGCCAGCAGCTCCCTAGGCCGGGACACAGAAACACCCCTCCACTTT. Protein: CASSSLGRDTETPLHF.

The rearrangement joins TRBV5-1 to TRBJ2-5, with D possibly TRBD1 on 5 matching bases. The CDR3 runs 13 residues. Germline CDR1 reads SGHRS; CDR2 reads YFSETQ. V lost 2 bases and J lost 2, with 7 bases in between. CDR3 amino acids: CASSFGQQETQYF. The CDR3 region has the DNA TGCGCCAGCAGCTTCGGACAACAAGAGACCCAGTACTTC.

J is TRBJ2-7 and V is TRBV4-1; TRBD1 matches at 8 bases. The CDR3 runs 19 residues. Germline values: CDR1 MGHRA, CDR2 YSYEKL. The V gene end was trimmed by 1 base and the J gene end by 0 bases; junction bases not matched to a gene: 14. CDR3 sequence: CASSQAEFVRDRSSYEQYF. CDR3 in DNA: TGCGCCAGCAGCCAAGCTGAGTTTGTGAGGGACAGGAGCTCCTACGAGCAGTACTTC.

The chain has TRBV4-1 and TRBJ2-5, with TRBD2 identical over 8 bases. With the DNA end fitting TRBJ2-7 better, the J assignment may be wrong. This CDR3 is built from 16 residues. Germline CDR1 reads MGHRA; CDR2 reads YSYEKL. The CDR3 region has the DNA TGCGCCAGCAGCCAAGGGACTAGCCGAAGCTCCTACGAGCAGTACTTC. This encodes CASSQGTSRSSYEQYF.

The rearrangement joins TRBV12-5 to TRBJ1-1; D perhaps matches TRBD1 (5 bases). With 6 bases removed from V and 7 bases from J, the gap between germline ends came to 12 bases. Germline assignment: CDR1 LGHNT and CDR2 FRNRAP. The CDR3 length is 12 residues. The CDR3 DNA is TGTGCTAGTGGAAGTAGGGGTGATGAAGCTTTCTTT. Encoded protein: CASGSRGDEAFF.

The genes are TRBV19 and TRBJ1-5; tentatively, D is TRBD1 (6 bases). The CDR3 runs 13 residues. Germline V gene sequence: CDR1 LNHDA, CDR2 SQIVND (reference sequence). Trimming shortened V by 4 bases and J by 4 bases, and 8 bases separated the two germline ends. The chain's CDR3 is CASSRGQNQPQHF. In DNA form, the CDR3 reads TGTGCCAGTAGTAGAGGACAGAATCAGCCCCAGCATTTT.

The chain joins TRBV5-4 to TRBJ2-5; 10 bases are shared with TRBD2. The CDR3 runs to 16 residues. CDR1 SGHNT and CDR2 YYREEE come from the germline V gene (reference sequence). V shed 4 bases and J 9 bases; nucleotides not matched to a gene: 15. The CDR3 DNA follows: TGTGCCAGCAGCCCAGACAGAAGCGGGGGGGCTTCTTCCCAGTACTTC. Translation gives CASSPDRSGGASSQYF.

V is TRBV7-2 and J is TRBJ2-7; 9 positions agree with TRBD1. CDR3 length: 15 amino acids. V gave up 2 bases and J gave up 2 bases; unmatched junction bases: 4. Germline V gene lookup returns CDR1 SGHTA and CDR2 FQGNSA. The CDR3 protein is CASSLTGTGTYEQYF. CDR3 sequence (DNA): TGTGCCAGCAGCTTAACCGGGACAGGGACCTACGAGCAGTACTTC.

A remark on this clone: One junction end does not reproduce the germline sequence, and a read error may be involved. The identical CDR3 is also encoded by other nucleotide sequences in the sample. The chain's CDR3 is CASSTVPGNTEAFF. The CDR3 DNA reads TGTGCCAGCAGCACGGTCCCGGGGAACACCGAAGCTTTCTTT. This chain connects TRBV7-3 to TRBJ1-1; D unclear. The CDR3 is made up of 14 amino acids. In germline, CDR1 is SGHTA, CDR2 FQGTGA.

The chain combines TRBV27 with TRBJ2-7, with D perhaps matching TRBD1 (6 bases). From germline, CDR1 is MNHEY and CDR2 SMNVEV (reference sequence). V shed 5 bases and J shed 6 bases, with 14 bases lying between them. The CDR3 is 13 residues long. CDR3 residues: CASSLRGGREQYF. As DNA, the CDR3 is TGTGCCAGCAGTCTACGAGGGGGACGCGAGCAGTACTTC.

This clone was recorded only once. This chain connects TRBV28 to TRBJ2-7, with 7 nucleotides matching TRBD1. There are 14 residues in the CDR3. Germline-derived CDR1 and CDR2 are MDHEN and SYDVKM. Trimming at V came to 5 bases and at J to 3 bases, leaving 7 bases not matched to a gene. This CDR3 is CASSLGPGGYEQYF. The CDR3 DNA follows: TGTGCCAGCAGTCTTGGGCCAGGGGGCTACGAGCAGTACTTC.

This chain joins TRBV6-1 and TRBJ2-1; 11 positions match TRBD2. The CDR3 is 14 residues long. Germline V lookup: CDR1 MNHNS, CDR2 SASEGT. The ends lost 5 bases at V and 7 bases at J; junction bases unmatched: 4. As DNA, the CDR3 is TGTGCCAGCAGTCTAGCGGGGGGTATAAATGAGCAGTTCTTC. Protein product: CASSLAGGINEQFF.

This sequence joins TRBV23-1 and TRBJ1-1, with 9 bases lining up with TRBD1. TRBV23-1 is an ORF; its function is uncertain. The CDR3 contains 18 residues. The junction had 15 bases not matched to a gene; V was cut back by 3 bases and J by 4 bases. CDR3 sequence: CASSHAGTGIWCSTEAFF. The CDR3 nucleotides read TGCGCCAGCAGTCACGCCGGGACAGGGATATGGTGTAGCACTGAAGCTTTCTTT.

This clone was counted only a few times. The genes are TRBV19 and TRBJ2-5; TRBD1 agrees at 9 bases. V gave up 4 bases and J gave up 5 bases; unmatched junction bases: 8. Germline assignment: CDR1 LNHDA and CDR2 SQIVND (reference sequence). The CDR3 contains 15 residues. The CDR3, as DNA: TGTGCCAGTAGTACCGCCGGGACAGGGTTCGAGACCCAGTACTTC. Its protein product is CASSTAGTGFETQYF.

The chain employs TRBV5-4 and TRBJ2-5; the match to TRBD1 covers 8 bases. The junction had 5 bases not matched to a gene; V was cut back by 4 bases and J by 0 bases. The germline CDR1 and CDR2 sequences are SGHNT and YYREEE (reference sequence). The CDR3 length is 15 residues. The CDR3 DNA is TGTGCCAGCAGCGGTGGACAGGGTTACCAAGAGACCCAGTACTTC. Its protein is CASSGGQGYQETQYF.

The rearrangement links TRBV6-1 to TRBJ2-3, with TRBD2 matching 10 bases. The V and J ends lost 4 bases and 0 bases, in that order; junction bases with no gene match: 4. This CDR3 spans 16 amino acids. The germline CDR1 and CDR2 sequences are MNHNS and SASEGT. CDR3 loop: CASSAPGLASTDTQYF. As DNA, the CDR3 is TGTGCCAGCAGTGCCCCGGGACTAGCGAGCACAGATACGCAGTATTTT.

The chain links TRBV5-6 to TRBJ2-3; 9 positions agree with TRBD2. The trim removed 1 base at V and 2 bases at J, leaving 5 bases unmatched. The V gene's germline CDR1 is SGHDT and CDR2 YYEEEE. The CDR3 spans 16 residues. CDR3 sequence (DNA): TGTGCCAGCAGCTTGCTGACTAGCGGTTACACAGATACGCAGTATTTT. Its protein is CASSLLTSGYTDTQYF.

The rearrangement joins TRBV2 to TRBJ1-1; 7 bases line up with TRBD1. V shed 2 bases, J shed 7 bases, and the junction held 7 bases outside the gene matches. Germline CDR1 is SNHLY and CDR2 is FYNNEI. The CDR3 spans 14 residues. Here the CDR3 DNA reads TGTGCCAGCAGTGAAAGGGGGCCCCCGCTTGAAGCTTTCTTT. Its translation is CASSERGPPLEAFF.

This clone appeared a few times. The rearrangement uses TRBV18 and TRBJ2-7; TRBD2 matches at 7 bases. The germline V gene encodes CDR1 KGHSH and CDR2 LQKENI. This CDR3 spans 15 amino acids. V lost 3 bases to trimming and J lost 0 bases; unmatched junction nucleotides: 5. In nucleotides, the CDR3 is TGTGCCAGCTCACCTACGGGAGGTGGCTCCTACGAGCAGTACTTC. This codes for CASSPTGGGSYEQYF.

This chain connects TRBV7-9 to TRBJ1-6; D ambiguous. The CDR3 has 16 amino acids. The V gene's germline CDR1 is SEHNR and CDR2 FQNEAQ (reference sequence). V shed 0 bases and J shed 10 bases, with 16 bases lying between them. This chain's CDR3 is CASSLAYGRGESPLHF. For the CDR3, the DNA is TGTGCCAGCAGCTTAGCGTACGGGCGGGGTGAGTCACCCCTCCACTTT.

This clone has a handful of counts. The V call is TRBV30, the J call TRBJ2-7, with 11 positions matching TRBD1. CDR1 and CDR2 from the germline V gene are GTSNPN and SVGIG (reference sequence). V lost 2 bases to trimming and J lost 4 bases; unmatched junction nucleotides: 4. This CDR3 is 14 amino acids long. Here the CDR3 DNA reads TGTGCCTGGAGTCATGGGACAGGGGGGTACGAGCAGTACTTC. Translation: CAWSHGTGGYEQYF.